This T cell receptor beta chain was identified in a study of T cell repertoires and Cas9 in healthy adults. This CDR3 has 17 amino acids. The V end lost 1 base, the J end lost 2 bases, and 14 bases lay between the germline ends. Per germline, CDR1 LNHNV and CDR2 YYDKDF (reference sequence). Here immunoSEQ multiplex PCR was the method, and the copy in TCRdb shows in-frame clones only, minus some. This table holds tens of thousands of clones, about 90% found once. The chain uses TRBV15 and TRBJ2-2; a weak D match, TRBD2 (6 bases). The TCR originated in a human donor in good health. The sample taken for sequencing was CD4+ effector T cells (CD127+, CD25-, CD137-, CD154-) from PBMCs; culture status not recorded. The CDR3 sequence: CATSRGYSGTNTGELFF. CDR3 coding DNA: TGTGCCACCAGCAGAGGGTATAGCGGAACTAACACCGGGGAGCTGTTTTTT. The full variable domain, with the rest looked up from reference TRBV15 and TRBJ2-2, is DAMVIQNPRYQVTQFGKPVTLSCSQTLNHNVMYWYQQKSSQAPKLLFHYYDKDFNNEADTPDNFQSRRPNTSFCFLDIRSPGLGDTAMYLCATSRGYSGTNTGELFFGEGSRLTVL.